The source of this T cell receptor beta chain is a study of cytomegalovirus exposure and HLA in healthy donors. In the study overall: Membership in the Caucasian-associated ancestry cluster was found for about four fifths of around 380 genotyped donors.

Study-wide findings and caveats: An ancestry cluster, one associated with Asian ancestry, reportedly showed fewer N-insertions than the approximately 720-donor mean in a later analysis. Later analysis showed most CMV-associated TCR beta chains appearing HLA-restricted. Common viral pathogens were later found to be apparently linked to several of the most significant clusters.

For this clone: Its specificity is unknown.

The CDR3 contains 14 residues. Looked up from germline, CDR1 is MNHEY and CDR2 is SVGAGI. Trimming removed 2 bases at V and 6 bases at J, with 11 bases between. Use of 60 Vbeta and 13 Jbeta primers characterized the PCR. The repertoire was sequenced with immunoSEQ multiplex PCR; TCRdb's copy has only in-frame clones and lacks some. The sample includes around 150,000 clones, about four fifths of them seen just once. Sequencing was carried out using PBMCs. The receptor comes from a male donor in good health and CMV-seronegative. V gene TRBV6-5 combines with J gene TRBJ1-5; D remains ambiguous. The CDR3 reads CASSYDLRFQPQHF. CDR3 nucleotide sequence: TGTGCCAGCAGTTACGATCTCCGGTTTCAGCCCCAGCATTTT.